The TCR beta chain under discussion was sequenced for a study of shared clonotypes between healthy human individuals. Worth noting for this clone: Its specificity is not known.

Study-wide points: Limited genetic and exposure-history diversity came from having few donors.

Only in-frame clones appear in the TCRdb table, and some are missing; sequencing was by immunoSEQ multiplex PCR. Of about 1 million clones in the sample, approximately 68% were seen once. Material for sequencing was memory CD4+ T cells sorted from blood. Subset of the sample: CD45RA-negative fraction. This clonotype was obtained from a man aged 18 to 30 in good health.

CDR3 nucleotides: TGTGCCAGCTCCAGGGGCGAAGAGAGCAATCAGCCCCAGCATTTT. Protein: CASSRGEESNQPQHF. This chain links TRBV28 with TRBJ1-5, with D tentatively TRBD1 (6 bases). Germline V CDR1 and CDR2: MDHEN, SYDVKM. The V end was cut by 8 bases, the J end by 1 base, with 15 bases between. The CDR3 sequence is 15 residues long.